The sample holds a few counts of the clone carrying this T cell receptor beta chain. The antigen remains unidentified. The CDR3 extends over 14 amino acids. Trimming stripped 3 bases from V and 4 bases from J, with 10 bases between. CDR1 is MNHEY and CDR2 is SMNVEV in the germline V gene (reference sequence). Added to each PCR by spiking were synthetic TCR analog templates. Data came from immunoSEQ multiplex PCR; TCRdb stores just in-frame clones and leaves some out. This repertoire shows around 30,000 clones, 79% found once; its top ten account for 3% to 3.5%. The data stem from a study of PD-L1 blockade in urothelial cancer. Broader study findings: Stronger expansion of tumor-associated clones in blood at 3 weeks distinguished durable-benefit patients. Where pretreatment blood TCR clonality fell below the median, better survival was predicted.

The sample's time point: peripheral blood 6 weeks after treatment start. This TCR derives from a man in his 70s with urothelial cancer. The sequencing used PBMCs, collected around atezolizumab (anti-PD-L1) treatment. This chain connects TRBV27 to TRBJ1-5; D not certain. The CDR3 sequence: CASSFAGRNQPQHF. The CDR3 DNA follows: TGTGCCAGCAGTTTTGCAGGTAGAAATCAGCCCCAGCATTTT.